Described below is a single TCR beta chain sequence and its context. What it recognizes is unknown. This specimen belongs to a study of cytomegalovirus exposure and HLA in healthy donors. PCR was performed using 60 Vbeta and 13 Jbeta primers. Sequenced by immunoSEQ multiplex PCR; TCRdb stores in-frame clones only, minus some. The sample lists 150,000 to 200,000 clones; 80% to 85% were seen once. Study-wide findings and caveats: CMV serostatus was the sole immune exposure data available. Reports indicate that TCR beta sequences accurately predicted the HLA-A and HLA-B alleles of most subjects. There were a few CMV-associated chains whose specificity for CMV antigens was confirmed in vitro. HLA allele associations emerged for some 16,000 TCR beta sequences in a later analysis, at 0.05 false discovery rate.

The CDR3 covers 15 residues. V gave up 4 bases and J gave up 6 bases, with 16 bases separating them. Per germline, CDR1 SGHNT and CDR2 YYREEE (reference sequence). The clonotype originates from a woman aged 18-29 years in good health and CMV-seropositive. Sequences were obtained from PBMCs. The chain is built from TRBV5-4 and TRBJ2-2; the D gene is possibly TRBD2 (6 bases). The CDR3: CASSITEGHAGELFF. In DNA, the CDR3 is TGTGCCAGCAGCATAACGGAGGGCCACGCCGGGGAGCTGTTTTTT.